These T cell receptor beta chains were read from a single sample in a study of blood T cell repertoires in COVID-19. Produced via immunoSEQ multiplex PCR; TCRdb's table is partial and in-frame only. This table has 90,000 to 150,000 clones, about nine tenths appearing once. Specimen: peripheral blood. The receptor set was obtained from a man aged 65 to 85 who had recovered from COVID-19. Both conserved end residues are part of each CDR3. Fields, in order: V gene, J gene, clone size, D gene, CDR3 protein, CDR3 DNA. A D gene is named only where the DNA matches it firmly. A clone size is listed for some rows: how often the clone was seen (once, few, many), or a class if it is expanded.

v_call: TRBV10-3
j_call: TRBJ1-4
clone_size: NA
d_call: NA
cdr3_aa: CAISEGANEKLFF
cdr3_nt: TGTGCCATCAGTGAGGGGGCGAATGAAAAACTGTTTTTT

v_call: TRBV7-3
j_call: TRBJ2-1
clone_size: NA
d_call: TRBD2
cdr3_aa: CASSLSRGGPNEQFF
cdr3_nt: TGTGCCAGCAGCTTATCTCGGGGGGGCCCGAATGAGCAGTTCTTC

v_call: TRBV20-1
j_call: TRBJ1-2
clone_size: NA
d_call: TRBD1
cdr3_aa: CSASKQGGYGYTF
cdr3_nt: TGCAGTGCTAGTAAACAGGGGGGCTATGGCTACACCTTC

v_call: TRBV27
j_call: TRBJ2-3
clone_size: NA
d_call: TRBD2
cdr3_aa: CASSFGAGESDTQYF
cdr3_nt: TGTGCCAGCAGTTTTGGCGCGGGAGAGTCAGATACGCAGTATTTT

v_call: TRBV27
j_call: TRBJ1-6
clone_size: NA
d_call: NA
cdr3_aa: CASSLERGAGNSPLHF
cdr3_nt: TGTGCCAGCAGTTTAGAGCGGGGGGCTGGCAATTCACCCCTCCACTTT

v_call: TRBV7-9
j_call: TRBJ1-2
clone_size: few
d_call: NA
cdr3_aa: CASSPWRGWEYGYTF
cdr3_nt: TGTGCCAGCAGTCCTTGGAGAGGGTGGGAGTATGGCTACACCTTC

v_call: TRBV11-2
j_call: TRBJ2-5
clone_size: NA
d_call: TRBD2
cdr3_aa: CASSLGPTSGGTRETQYF
cdr3_nt: TGTGCCAGCAGCTTAGGCCCGACTAGCGGGGGGACTCGGGAGACCCAGTACTTC

v_call: TRBV12-3/TRBV12-4
j_call: TRBJ1-2
clone_size: NA
d_call: TRBD1
cdr3_aa: CASRGQVDYTF
cdr3_nt: TGTGCCAGCAGAGGACAGGTCGACTACACCTTC

v_call: TRBV28
j_call: TRBJ2-7
clone_size: NA
d_call: TRBD2
cdr3_aa: CASSLDPAGGGSYEQYF
cdr3_nt: TGTGCCAGCAGTTTAGACCCAGCGGGAGGGGGCTCCTACGAGCAGTACTTC

v_call: TRBV12-5
j_call: TRBJ2-1
clone_size: NA
d_call: TRBD2
cdr3_aa: CASGLGASGYNEQFF
cdr3_nt: TGTGCTAGTGGTTTAGGCGCTAGCGGCTACAATGAGCAGTTCTTC

v_call: TRBV5-6
j_call: TRBJ2-7
clone_size: NA
d_call: TRBD2
cdr3_aa: CASSGGGVPTYEQYF
cdr3_nt: TGTGCCAGCAGCGGCGGGGGAGTACCAACCTACGAGCAGTACTTC

v_call: TRBV7-2
j_call: TRBJ2-7
clone_size: NA
d_call: TRBD2
cdr3_aa: CASSSPGLAYEQYF
cdr3_nt: TGTGCCAGCAGCTCGCCGGGACTAGCCTACGAGCAGTACTTC

v_call: TRBV7-3
j_call: TRBJ1-5
clone_size: NA
d_call: NA
cdr3_aa: CASSSGGGQPQHF
cdr3_nt: TGTGCCAGCAGCTCCGGTGGCGGTCAGCCCCAGCATTTT

v_call: TRBV29-1
j_call: TRBJ2-1
clone_size: NA
d_call: TRBD2
cdr3_aa: CSVEASGGYNEQFF
cdr3_nt: TGCAGCGTTGAGGCTAGCGGAGGCTACAATGAGCAGTTCTTC

v_call: TRBV7-9
j_call: TRBJ2-7
clone_size: NA
d_call: NA
cdr3_aa: CASSSSSSNREQYF
cdr3_nt: TGTGCCAGCAGCTCCAGCAGTTCCAACAGAGAGCAGTACTTC

v_call: TRBV20-1
j_call: TRBJ2-7
clone_size: NA
d_call: TRBD1
cdr3_aa: CSASVWDRSSYEQYF
cdr3_nt: TGCAGTGCTAGTGTGTGGGACAGGAGCTCCTACGAGCAGTACTTC

v_call: TRBV7-8
j_call: TRBJ2-7
clone_size: NA
d_call: NA
cdr3_aa: CASSSVDKAEQYF
cdr3_nt: TGTGCCAGCAGCTCAGTGGACAAGGCCGAGCAGTACTTC

v_call: TRBV28
j_call: TRBJ1-6
clone_size: few
d_call: NA
cdr3_aa: CAGRRGREFSPLHF
cdr3_nt: TGTGCCGGACGCAGGGGAAGGGAATTCTCACCCCTCCACTTT

v_call: TRBV28
j_call: TRBJ1-5
clone_size: once
d_call: TRBD1
cdr3_aa: CASRRLTGGLNQPQHF
cdr3_nt: TGTGCCAGCAGACGACTGACAGGGGGCCTCAATCAGCCCCAGCATTTT

v_call: TRBV5-1
j_call: TRBJ2-1
clone_size: NA
d_call: TRBD2
cdr3_aa: CASSSIAGPYNEQFF
cdr3_nt: TGCGCCAGCAGCTCCATAGCGGGGCCTTACAATGAGCAGTTCTTC

v_call: TRBV5-6
j_call: TRBJ2-5
clone_size: once
d_call: TRBD2
cdr3_aa: CASSSTGTSGPQETQYF
cdr3_nt: TGTGCCAGCAGCTCCACCGGGACTAGCGGGCCCCAAGAGACCCAGTACTTC

v_call: TRBV6-2/TRBV6-3
j_call: TRBJ2-3
clone_size: NA
d_call: NA
cdr3_aa: CASSYSIVTARTGTDTQYF
cdr3_nt: TGTGCCAGCAGTTACTCGATAGTTACGGCCCGGACAGGCACAGATACGCAGTATTTT

v_call: TRBV3-1/TRBV3-2
j_call: TRBJ2-2
clone_size: NA
d_call: NA
cdr3_aa: CASSQNAGNTGELFF
cdr3_nt: TGTGCCAGCAGCCAAAATGCGGGGAACACCGGGGAGCTGTTTTTT

v_call: TRBV6-6
j_call: TRBJ2-7
clone_size: NA
d_call: TRBD2
cdr3_aa: CASSTLAGVGEQYF
cdr3_nt: TGTGCCAGCAGTACTCTAGCGGGAGTTGGCGAGCAGTACTTC

v_call: TRBV19
j_call: TRBJ1-1
clone_size: NA
d_call: NA
cdr3_aa: CASSPLEAEAFF
cdr3_nt: TGTGCCAGTAGTCCCCTTGAGGCTGAAGCTTTCTTT

v_call: TRBV5-6
j_call: TRBJ2-5
clone_size: NA
d_call: NA
cdr3_aa: CASSLVQTQETQYF
cdr3_nt: TGTGCCAGCAGCTTGGTACAGACACAAGAGACCCAGTACTTC

v_call: TRBV7-8
j_call: TRBJ1-1
clone_size: NA
d_call: NA
cdr3_aa: CASSLTVAEAFF
cdr3_nt: TGTGCCAGCAGCCTAACGGTCGCTGAAGCTTTCTTT

v_call: TRBV7-2
j_call: TRBJ2-2
clone_size: NA
d_call: NA
cdr3_aa: CASSSRRGTANTGELFF
cdr3_nt: TGTGCCAGCAGCTCCCGCCGGGGGACAGCGAACACCGGGGAGCTGTTTTTT

v_call: TRBV5-1
j_call: TRBJ1-2
clone_size: NA
d_call: NA
cdr3_aa: CASSLGLSYGYTF
cdr3_nt: TGCGCCAGCAGCTTGGGTCTGAGCTATGGCTACACCTTC

v_call: TRBV7-9
j_call: TRBJ1-2
clone_size: NA
d_call: NA
cdr3_aa: CASSLEPGSGYGYTF
cdr3_nt: TGTGCCAGCAGCTTAGAGCCGGGGAGTGGCTATGGCTACACCTTC

v_call: TRBV21-1
j_call: TRBJ1-2
clone_size: NA
d_call: NA
cdr3_aa: CASSKGRANYGYTF
cdr3_nt: TGTGCCAGCAGCAAGGGCAGGGCTAACTATGGCTACACCTTC

v_call: TRBV18
j_call: TRBJ2-7
clone_size: NA
d_call: TRBD1
cdr3_aa: CASSPTGGTYEQYF
cdr3_nt: TGTGCCAGCTCACCGACAGGGGGGACCTACGAGCAGTACTTC

v_call: TRBV12-3/TRBV12-4
j_call: TRBJ2-7
clone_size: NA
d_call: NA
cdr3_aa: CASSFRSSYEQYF
cdr3_nt: TGTGCCAGCAGTTTCCGGAGCTCCTACGAGCAGTACTTC

v_call: TRBV28
j_call: TRBJ2-7
clone_size: once
d_call: TRBD2
cdr3_aa: CASREGYGSYEQYF
cdr3_nt: TGTGCCAGCCGGGAGGGGTACGGATCCTACGAGCAGTACTTC

v_call: TRBV6-1
j_call: TRBJ1-2
clone_size: few
d_call: NA
cdr3_aa: CASSPTGRGGYTF
cdr3_nt: TGTGCCAGCAGTCCAACAGGGAGAGGTGGCTACACCTTC

v_call: TRBV18
j_call: TRBJ2-3
clone_size: NA
d_call: TRBD1
cdr3_aa: CASSPLKQGVTDTQYF
cdr3_nt: TGTGCCAGCTCACCTCTCAAACAGGGGGTCACAGATACGCAGTATTTT

v_call: TRBV12-3/TRBV12-4
j_call: TRBJ1-5
clone_size: NA
d_call: NA
cdr3_aa: CASSFTGSAQHF
cdr3_nt: TGTGCCAGCAGTTTCACAGGGTCAGCCCAGCATTTT

v_call: TRBV2
j_call: TRBJ2-3
clone_size: NA
d_call: TRBD1
cdr3_aa: CARDVGQVIGDTQYF
cdr3_nt: TGTGCCAGAGACGTAGGACAGGTCATCGGGGATACGCAGTATTTT

v_call: TRBV7-8
j_call: TRBJ2-1
clone_size: NA
d_call: NA
cdr3_aa: CASSFDRFAYNEQFF
cdr3_nt: TGTGCCAGCAGCTTCGACAGGTTTGCCTACAATGAGCAGTTCTTC

v_call: TRBV5-3
j_call: TRBJ1-2
clone_size: NA
d_call: NA
cdr3_aa: CARSFSPNGGRIYGYTF
cdr3_nt: TGTGCCAGAAGCTTCTCCCCTAACGGGGGGAGGATCTATGGCTACACCTTC

v_call: TRBV28
j_call: TRBJ2-1
clone_size: NA
d_call: TRBD1
cdr3_aa: CASSPARQGSYNEQFF
cdr3_nt: TGTGCCAGCAGTCCCGCACGACAGGGTTCCTACAATGAGCAGTTCTTC

v_call: TRBV7-2
j_call: TRBJ2-3
clone_size: NA
d_call: NA
cdr3_aa: CASSSLPGVDTQYF
cdr3_nt: TGTGCCAGCAGCTCCCTCCCCGGTGTGGATACGCAGTATTTT